What follows are 8 T cell receptor beta chains derived from one specimen sequenced in a study of shared clonotypes between healthy human individuals. The protocol was immunoSEQ multiplex PCR, while the TCRdb copy is restricted to in-frame clones and leaves out a portion. In the table there are 2 million to 3 million clones, approximately 94% of which are singletons. Sequences were obtained from naive CD4+ T cells sorted from blood. Subset indicated: CD45RA+ positively selected. These receptors were taken from a man aged 18-30 years in good health.

Of note for this clone: At the DNA level, this CDR3 is encoded by other sequences in the same sample as well. The V gene is TRBV5-6, the J gene TRBJ1-1, with D maybe TRBD1 (5 bases). This CDR3 region has 14 residues. The V and J ends lost 0 bases and 4 bases respectively, with 10 bases between them. Germline loops: CDR1 SGHDT, CDR2 YYEEEE. The CDR3, as DNA: TGTGCCAGCAGCTTGGGTGGGGGAAGCACTGAAGCTTTCTTT. Amino acid sequence: CASSLGGGSTEAFF. Filled out from reference TRBV5-6 and TRBJ1-1, the complete variable domain reads DAGVTQSPTHLIKTRGQQVTLRCSPKSGHDTVSWYQQALGQGPQFIFQYYEEEERQRGNFPDRFSGHQFPNYSSELNVNALLLGDSALYLCASSLGGGSTEAFFGQGTRLTVV.

The V gene is TRBV6-1, the J gene TRBJ1-4; TRBD1 agrees at 11 bases. CDR1 is MNHNS and CDR2 is SASEGT in the germline V gene. V shed 6 bases, J shed 8 bases, and the junction held 8 bases outside the gene matches. The CDR3 consists of 15 residues. The CDR3 sequence: CASRGTGGAREKLFF. The CDR3 DNA is TGTGCCAGCAGGGGGACAGGGGGAGCGCGAGAAAAACTGTTTTTT.

The CDR3 reads CASLRGGSPLHF. The CDR3, as DNA: TGTGCCAGTCTGAGGGGAGGGTCACCCCTCCACTTT. The rearrangement joins TRBV2 to TRBJ1-6, with a tentative D call TRBD1 (5 bases). The V end was cut by 9 bases, the J end by 10 bases, with 13 bases between. The CDR3 covers 12 residues. Germline V gives CDR1 SNHLY, CDR2 FYNNEI.

This clone was observed a few times. The J gene is TRBJ1-2, the V gene TRBV10-3, with 9 bases fitting TRBD1. This CDR3 has 13 amino acids. V lost 1 base and J lost 8; bases outside the gene matches: 2. Per germline, CDR1 ENHRY and CDR2 SYGVKD. CDR3 protein: CAISEWTGEGYTF. The CDR3 coding sequence is TGTGCCATCAGTGAGTGGACAGGGGAGGGCTACACCTTC.

V gene TRBV9 combines with J gene TRBJ2-2, with D hard to call. CDR1 and CDR2 (germline): SGDLS, YYNGEE. There are 16 residues in the CDR3. V lost 4 bases, J lost 0 bases, and 13 bases lay in between. Here the CDR3 reads CASSLGGRTNTGELFF. The CDR3 nucleotides read TGTGCCAGCAGCTTAGGCGGACGGACGAACACCGGGGAGCTGTTTTTT.

The sample holds a few counts of this clone. The chain combines TRBV10-3 with TRBJ1-1, with a weak D call TRBD1 (6 bases). The V end lost 8 bases, the J end lost 1 base, and 14 bases lay between the germline ends. Germline V gives CDR1 ENHRY, CDR2 SYGVKD. The CDR3 is made up of 14 amino acids. CDR3 amino acids: CAISREGENTEAFF. In DNA, the CDR3 is TGTGCCATCTCAAGGGAGGGGGAGAACACTGAAGCTTTCTTT.

The CDR3 sequence: CASSPGLAPDTQYF. DNA for the CDR3: TGCGCCAGCAGCCCCGGACTAGCGCCAGATACGCAGTATTTT. The chain is built from TRBV10-1 and TRBJ2-3; 9 bases line up with TRBD2. This CDR3 contains 14 residues. The germline CDR1 and CDR2 sequences are WNHNN and SYGVQD (reference sequence). V was pared by 6 bases and J by 4 bases, with 5 bases of the junction left unmatched.

The chain recombines TRBV6-5 with TRBJ1-2; no clear D gene. The V gene lost 0 bases and the J gene lost 8 bases, with 13 bases spanning the gap. CDR1 is MNHEY and CDR2 is SVGAGI in the germline V gene. The CDR3 totals 14 residues. CDR3 loop: CASSYSLTRWGYTF. The DNA of the CDR3 is TGTGCCAGCAGTTACTCCCTGACCAGATGGGGCTACACCTTC.